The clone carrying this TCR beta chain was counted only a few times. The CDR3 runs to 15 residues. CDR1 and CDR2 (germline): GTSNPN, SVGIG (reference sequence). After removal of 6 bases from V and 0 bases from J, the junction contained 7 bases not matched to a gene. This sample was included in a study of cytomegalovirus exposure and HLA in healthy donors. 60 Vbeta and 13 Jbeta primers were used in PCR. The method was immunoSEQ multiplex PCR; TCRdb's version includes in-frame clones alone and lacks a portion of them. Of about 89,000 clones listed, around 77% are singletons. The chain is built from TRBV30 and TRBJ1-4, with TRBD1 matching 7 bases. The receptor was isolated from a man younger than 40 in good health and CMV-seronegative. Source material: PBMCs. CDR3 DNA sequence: TGTGCCTGTACCCCAGGACAGGCAACTAATGAAAAACTGTTTTTT. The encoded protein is CACTPGQATNEKLFF.